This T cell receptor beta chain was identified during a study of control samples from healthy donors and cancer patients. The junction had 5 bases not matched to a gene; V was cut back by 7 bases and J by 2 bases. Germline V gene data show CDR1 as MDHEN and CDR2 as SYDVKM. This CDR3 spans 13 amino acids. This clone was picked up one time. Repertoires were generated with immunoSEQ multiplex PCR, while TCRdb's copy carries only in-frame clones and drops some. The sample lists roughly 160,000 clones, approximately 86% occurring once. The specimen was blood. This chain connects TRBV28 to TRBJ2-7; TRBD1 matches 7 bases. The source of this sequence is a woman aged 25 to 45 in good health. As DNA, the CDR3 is TGTGCCAGCAACGGACAGGACCCCTACGAGCAGTACTTC. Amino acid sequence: CASNGQDPYEQYF.